The present entry profiles one TCR beta chain with its context. Its target is unknown. This sample was included in a study of T cell responses to AZD1222 COVID-19 vaccine. Findings of the study overall: The donors showed a predominance of white British ancestry and of females, with possible underestimation of clonal diversity. Spike-wide coverage was observed for vaccine-associated CD4 TCRs, with dominant responses at 160-218 and 743-854. Spike-specific TCR breadth and depth grew following two AZD1222 doses. Repertoire collection took place solely once the T cell response had peaked.

The method was immunoSEQ multiplex PCR; TCRdb's version includes in-frame clones alone and lacks a portion of them. The sample has more than 11,000 clones; about 80% are singletons. Trimming took 0 bases from V and 4 from J, leaving 12 bases between them. This CDR3 spans 15 amino acids. CDR1 is LGHDT, CDR2 YNNKEL, per germline (reference sequence). The J gene is TRBJ2-5, the V gene TRBV3-1 (or the pseudogene TRBV3-2), with D uncertain. Sequencing was performed on peripheral blood, taken 28 days after the second AZD1222 dose. This clonotype was obtained from an adult who received the AZD1222 COVID-19 vaccine. CDR3 DNA: TGTGCCAGCAGCCAAGACCCGGTGGGTCGAGAGACCCAGTACTTC. Amino acid sequence: CASSQDPVGRETQYF.